This T cell receptor beta chain was identified during a study of cytomegalovirus exposure and HLA in healthy donors. Broader study findings: Data from an earlier analysis indicated that most TCR beta V segments were productive either about 90% or about 30% of the time. Analyses of presence and absence presupposed an approximately uniform sequencing depth across donors.

From germline, CDR1 is MNHNY and CDR2 SVGAGI (reference sequence). With 5 bases removed from V and 2 bases from J, the gap between germline ends came to 9 bases. There are 13 residues in the CDR3. PCR primers comprised 60 Vbeta and 13 Jbeta primers. TCRdb's table, derived via immunoSEQ multiplex PCR, lists solely in-frame clones and lacks some. The sample shows about 130,000 clones, roughly 74% of them seen only once. Notes on this clone: Its antigen is not known.

Everyone who donated was a healthy bone marrow donor. Sampled while nominally healthy, donors likely had unrecorded immune exposures. The sequencing input was PBMCs. This clonotype was sampled from a man aged 35 to 55 in good health and CMV-seronegative. The chain couples TRBV6-6 to TRBJ1-2; D gene uncertain. CDR3 region: CASSPGENYGYTF. For the CDR3, the DNA is TGTGCCAGCAGTCCTGGGGAGAACTATGGCTACACCTTC.